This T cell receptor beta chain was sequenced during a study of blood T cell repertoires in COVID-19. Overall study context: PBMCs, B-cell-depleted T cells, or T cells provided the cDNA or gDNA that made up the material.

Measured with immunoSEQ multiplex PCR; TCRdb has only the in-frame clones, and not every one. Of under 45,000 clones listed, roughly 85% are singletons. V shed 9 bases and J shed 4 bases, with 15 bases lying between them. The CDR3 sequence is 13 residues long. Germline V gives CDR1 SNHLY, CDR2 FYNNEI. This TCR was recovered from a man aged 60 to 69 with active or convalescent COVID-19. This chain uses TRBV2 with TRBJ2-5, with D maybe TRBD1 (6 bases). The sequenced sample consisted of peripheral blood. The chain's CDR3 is CASLQGVGETQYF. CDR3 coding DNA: TGTGCCAGTCTACAGGGTGTGGGAGAGACCCAGTACTTC.